Below are 24 T cell receptor beta chains sequenced from a single sample in a study of shared clonotypes between healthy human individuals. The data were produced by immunoSEQ multiplex PCR, yet TCRdb's version contains in-frame clones alone and is incomplete. This repertoire shows some 2,000,000 clones, 90% to 97% found once; its top ten account for roughly 0.13%. Material for sequencing was naive CD4+ T cells sorted from blood. Subset in this sample: CD45RA+ positively selected. These receptors originate from a young man in good health.

This chain uses TRBV30 with TRBJ2-7; perhaps TRBD1 as D (6 bases). Trimming left V 5 bases short and J 2 bases short, with 10 bases between. Per germline, CDR1 GTSNPN and CDR2 SVGIG (reference sequence). This CDR3 has 12 residues. CDR3 protein: CAWGGHTYEQYF. The CDR3 nucleotides read TGTGCCTGGGGGGGACATACCTACGAGCAGTACTTC.

The rearrangement uses TRBV30 and TRBJ2-3, with TRBD1 as a possible D gene (5 bases). CDR1 is GTSNPN and CDR2 is SVGIG in the germline V gene (reference sequence). CDR3 length: 14 amino acids. Trimming pared 4 bases from V and 6 bases from J, leaving 17 bases between. CDR3 sequence (DNA): TGTGCCTGGACCTATCAGGGTGGGGTCGATACGCAGTATTTT. Its translation is CAWTYQGGVDTQYF.

V is TRBV5-1 and J is TRBJ1-2; possible D gene TRBD1, 5 bases. This CDR3 spans 13 amino acids. Germline lookup yields CDR1 SGHRS and CDR2 YFSETQ. The V and J ends lost 0 bases and 8 bases respectively, with 11 bases between them. The CDR3: CASSLEAGTGYTF. CDR3 bases: TGCGCCAGCAGCTTGGAAGCAGGGACGGGCTACACCTTC.

This chain connects TRBV28 to TRBJ2-3; D ambiguous. This CDR3 comprises 16 residues. V dropped 6 bases and J dropped 3 bases, with 19 bases sitting between them. Germline loops: CDR1 MDHEN, CDR2 SYDVKM. The CDR3 nucleotides are TGTGCCAGCAGCGGAAATTCCCGGACGGATACAGATACGCAGTATTTT. This encodes CASSGNSRTDTDTQYF.

The genes are TRBV30 and TRBJ1-1, with 9 bases aligning to TRBD1. After removal of 5 bases from V and 4 bases from J, the junction contained 8 bases not matched to a gene. Germline assignment: CDR1 GTSNPN and CDR2 SVGIG (reference sequence). The CDR3 extends over 14 amino acids. This chain's CDR3 is CAWGYRGHGTEAFF. The CDR3 DNA reads as TGTGCCTGGGGCTACAGGGGGCATGGCACTGAAGCTTTCTTT. Full variable domain (missing parts from reference TRBV30 and TRBJ1-1): SQTIHQWPATLVQPVGSPLSLECTVEGTSNPNLYWYRQAAGRGLQLLFYSVGIGQISSEVPQNLSASRPQDRQFILSSKKLLLSDSGFYLCAWGYRGHGTEAFFGQGTRLTVV.

The chain links TRBV2 to TRBJ2-3; TRBD1 aligns across 8 bases. Germline V gene data show CDR1 as SNHLY and CDR2 as FYNNEI. The CDR3 has 13 amino acids. The V and J ends lost 2 bases and 8 bases, in that order; junction bases with no gene match: 3. CDR3 region: CASSEQQGVTQYF. The CDR3 nucleotides read TGTGCCAGCAGTGAACAACAGGGGGTTACGCAGTATTTT. The full variable domain, with the rest looked up from reference TRBV2 and TRBJ2-3, is EPEVTQTPSHQVTQMGQEVILRCVPISNHLYFYWYRQILGQKVEFLVSFYNNEISEKSEIFDDQFSVERPDGSNFTLKIRSTKLEDSAMYFCASSEQQGVTQYFGPGTRLTVL.

The genes are TRBV4-1 and TRBJ2-2, with 7 bases identical to TRBD2. The CDR3 runs to 17 residues. V trimming: 0 bases; J trimming: 2 bases; junction bases outside the gene matches: 6. Germline V CDR1 and CDR2: MGHRA, YSYEKL. CDR3 in DNA: TGCGCCAGCAGCCAAGAAGATACGGGAGGAAACACCGGGGAGCTGTTTTTT. This codes for CASSQEDTGGNTGELFF.

The chain uses TRBV27 and TRBJ1-2; 9 nucleotides agree with TRBD1. Germline assignment: CDR1 MNHEY and CDR2 SMNVEV (reference sequence). The ends lost 5 bases at V and 0 bases at J; junction bases unmatched: 7. The CDR3 extends over 16 amino acids. CDR3 loop: CASSPQTGGTNYGYTF. CDR3 in DNA: TGTGCCAGCAGTCCACAAACAGGGGGCACTAACTATGGCTACACCTTC.

The chain recombines TRBV6-4 with TRBJ1-5, with 12 positions matching TRBD1. CDR3 length: 16 amino acids. CDR1 is MRHNA and CDR2 is SNTAGT in the germline V gene. V was pared by 6 bases and J by 0 bases, with 3 bases of the junction left unmatched. The CDR3 region has the DNA TGTGCCAGCAGGGGACAGGGGGCGCGTAGCAATCAGCCCCAGCATTTT. Its protein product is CASRGQGARSNQPQHF.

J is TRBJ1-2 and V is TRBV20-1, with a possible D match to TRBD1 (6 bases). Germline V gene sequence: CDR1 DFQATT, CDR2 SNEGSKA (reference sequence). The CDR3 extends over 11 amino acids. Trimming left V 3 bases short and J 10 bases short, with 12 bases between. Here the CDR3 reads CSARAQGIYTF. DNA for the CDR3: TGCAGTGCTAGGGCACAGGGAATCTACACCTTC.

The CDR3 is CASSQDLVPGIGYTF. Written as DNA, the CDR3 is TGCGCCAGCAGCCAAGATTTGGTCCCGGGGATTGGCTACACCTTC. The chain recombines TRBV4-1 with TRBJ1-2, with no clear D. V gave up 0 bases and J gave up 7 bases, with 15 bases separating them. The CDR3 spans 15 residues. Germline CDR1 and CDR2: MGHRA and YSYEKL.

This chain uses TRBV30 with TRBJ2-5; the D is unclear. The germline V gene has CDR1 GTSNPN and CDR2 SVGIG (reference sequence). V was shortened by 4 bases and J by 3 bases, with 12 bases between the two germline ends. The CDR3 is made up of 13 amino acids. The CDR3 coding sequence is TGTGCCTGGACCGCGGCCCCGAAAGAGACCCAGTACTTC. Translated: CAWTAAPKETQYF.

CDR3 residues: CASSGDRGQEAFF. The DNA for the CDR3 is TGTGCCAGCAGTGGGGACAGGGGGCAGGAAGCTTTCTTT. The chain links TRBV2 to TRBJ1-1, with TRBD1 identical over 12 bases. Looked up from germline, CDR1 is SNHLY and CDR2 is FYNNEI. V dropped 4 bases and J dropped 8; count of bases not matched to a gene: 2. The CDR3 length is 13 residues.

The rearrangement links TRBV4-1 to TRBJ2-3, with 12 positions matching TRBD2. V dropped 0 bases and J dropped 2; count of bases not matched to a gene: 9. The CDR3 extends over 19 amino acids. Germline V CDR1 and CDR2: MGHRA, YSYEKL. CDR3 nucleotide sequence: TGCGCCAGCAGCCAAGATCCCCCGACTAGCGGGGGCCCCACAGATACGCAGTATTTT. As protein: CASSQDPPTSGGPTDTQYF.

The sample holds one count of this clone. The V gene is TRBV9, the J gene TRBJ1-1; D gene unclear. Trimming cost V 0 bases and J 1 base, with 10 bases left between them. Germline values: CDR1 SGDLS, CDR2 YYNGEE. The CDR3 consists of 15 residues. CDR3 sequence: CASSVGPAANTEAFF. CDR3 coding DNA: TGTGCCAGCAGCGTAGGGCCGGCAGCGAACACTGAAGCTTTCTTT.

The V call is TRBV10-3, the J call TRBJ2-1, with D possibly being TRBD2 (6 bases). With 2 bases removed from V and 6 bases from J, the gap between germline ends came to 11 bases. CDR1 is ENHRY, CDR2 SYGVKD, per germline. The CDR3 has 14 amino acids. DNA of the CDR3: TGTGCCATCAGTGAGGGTGGGGGGAGCAATGAGCAGTTCTTC. It translates to CAISEGGGSNEQFF.

This chain uses TRBV21-1 with TRBJ2-4; the table's D call TRBD2 went unverified against the DNA. TRBV21-1 is shown as a pseudogene. The CDR3 covers 16 residues. The CDR3 DNA reads as TGTGCCAGCAGCAAAGCAAAGACTCCTGTCAAAAACATTCAGTACTTC. It specifies CASSKAKTPVKNIQYF.

V is TRBV18 and J is TRBJ2-1; 13 bases are a match to TRBD2. CDR1 and CDR2 from the germline V gene are KGHSH and LQKENI. V was clipped by 5 bases and J by 6 bases; unmatched bases: 7. This CDR3 is built from 16 residues. The CDR3 protein is CASSRGLAGDRNEQFF. The CDR3 DNA reads TGTGCCAGCTCAAGAGGACTAGCGGGGGACCGCAATGAGCAGTTCTTC.

This chain joins TRBV5-1 and TRBJ2-1; no clear D gene. V was pared by 0 bases and J by 9 bases, with 19 bases between. Germline V gene sequence: CDR1 SGHRS, CDR2 YFSETQ. The CDR3 covers 16 residues. CDR3 sequence: CASSLEGGPVGVEQFF. The CDR3 bases are TGCGCCAGCAGCTTGGAGGGTGGCCCCGTCGGCGTTGAGCAGTTCTTC.

With regard to this clone: Other DNA sequences of this sample code for an identical CDR3. V usage is TRBV5-1 and J usage is TRBJ1-2; tentative D call: TRBD1 (5 bases). The germline gives CDR1 SGHRS, CDR2 YFSETQ. CDR3 length: 13 amino acids. V dropped 0 bases and J dropped 8 bases, with 11 bases sitting between them. Written as DNA, the CDR3 is TGCGCCAGCAGCTTGGCCGGACGGGGCGGCTACACCTTC. This translates into CASSLAGRGGYTF.

The genes are TRBV28 and TRBJ2-1; D gene uncertain. V shed 8 bases and J shed 0 bases, with 8 bases lying between them. From germline, CDR1 is MDHEN and CDR2 SYDVKM. The CDR3 is 13 residues long. The CDR3 nucleotides are TGTGCCAGCTCCCTCTACTCCTACAATGAGCAGTTCTTC. As protein: CASSLYSYNEQFF.

The V and J genes are TRBV4-3 and TRBJ1-4, with D perhaps matching TRBD1 (5 bases). Trimming took off 0 bases at V and 0 bases at J, with 8 bases between the two ends. Germline V gene data show CDR1 as LGHNA and CDR2 as YSLEER. This CDR3 region has 16 residues. The DNA of the CDR3 is TGCGCCAGCAGCCAAGATGGCAGGGCAACTAATGAAAAACTGTTTTTT. It codes for CASSQDGRATNEKLFF.

The V gene is TRBV13, the J gene TRBJ2-7; D remains unclear. Germline loops: CDR1 PRHDT, CDR2 FYEKMQ (reference sequence). The ends were cut back, 5 bases at V and 1 base at J, with 6 bases in the middle. The length of the CDR3 is 12 residues. The CDR3 coding sequence is TGTGCCAGCAGCATTAGTTCCTACGAGCAGTACTTC. Its translation is CASSISSYEQYF.

The chain carries TRBV27 and TRBJ1-2; 7 bases line up with TRBD1. Looked up from germline, CDR1 is MNHEY and CDR2 is SMNVEV (reference sequence). This CDR3 is 13 amino acids long. The V gene end was trimmed by 5 bases and the J gene end by 6 bases; junction bases not matched to a gene: 6. CDR3 nucleotides: TGTGCCAGCAGTCCACGACAGGGTCATGGCTACACCTTC. It yields the protein CASSPRQGHGYTF.